This TCR beta chain emerged from a study of shared T cell receptors in the human thymus. This CDR3 is built from 17 residues. CDR1 is LGHNA and CDR2 is YNFKEQ in the germline V gene. The V gene lost 1 base and the J gene lost 2 bases, with 15 bases spanning the gap. TCRdb's table, derived via immunoSEQ multiplex PCR, lists solely in-frame clones and lacks some. The table shows 700,000 or so clones, with 70% to 90% occurring only once. A further study also used this sample, focusing on human thymus T cells. As that study records: It was healthy Finnish infants having corrective surgery for congenital heart defects who were the donors. Thymus specimens were resections from corrective heart surgery. Within thymic and blood repertoires, V and J gene usage appeared to be biased. Related studies noted strongly shared thymic repertoires across unrelated people.

The sequenced material came from thymocytes. The rearrangement links TRBV4-2 to TRBJ1-5, with D possibly TRBD1 on 6 matching bases. This TCR was sampled from a girl less than two years old with a congenital heart defect. CDR3 DNA: TGTGCCAGCAGCCAAGGGGGGAACAGGGTAGGCAATCAGCCCCAGCATTTT. Its protein product is CASSQGGNRVGNQPQHF.